These 20 T cell receptor beta chains were all obtained from the same sample, sequenced in a study of T cells in Graves' hyperthyroidism and ophthalmopathy. From RNA transcripts, TCR beta CDR3 regions were amplified. First-round RT-PCR targeting the TCR CDR3 was performed with the HTBI primer set. From the multiplex PCR reads, TCRdb called clonotypes with MiXCR, one entry per CDR3 protein. The table records approximately 400,000 distinct CDR3 sequences, 15% to 19% of them present only once. The sequenced sample was blood. The receptor source for this set is a woman aged 18-30 years with Graves' hyperthyroidism.

This clonotype was observed many times. The V call is TRBV7-9, the J call TRBJ2-6; 12 positions match TRBD1. Germline trimming cut 0 bases from V and 3 bases from J; bases unmatched to any gene: 3. The germline CDR1 and CDR2 sequences are SEHNR and FQNEAQ (reference sequence). This CDR3 comprises 18 residues. The CDR3: CASSLAGTGGFGANVLTF. As DNA, the CDR3 is TGTGCCAGCAGCTTAGCTGGGACAGGGGGCTTTGGGGCCAACGTCCTGACTTTC.

The chain has TRBV19 and TRBJ2-3; 8 nucleotides align to TRBD2. The ends lost 7 bases at V and 5 bases at J; junction bases unmatched: 11. From germline, CDR1 is LNHDA and CDR2 SQIVND (reference sequence). CDR3 size: 15 residues. Here the CDR3 DNA reads TGTGCCAGTAAAGACGCGGGGGGCCTTATAGATACGCAGTATTTT. The encoded protein is CASKDAGGLIDTQYF.

J is TRBJ1-4 and V is TRBV9, with 7 bases lining up with TRBD1. Germline loops: CDR1 SGDLS, CDR2 YYNGEE. V shed 7 bases, J shed 4 bases, and the junction held 19 bases outside the gene matches. The CDR3 has 18 amino acids. DNA of the CDR3: TGTGCCAGCGAGCCGGCGGCGTGGGACAGAAGGGTTAATGAAAAACTGTTTTTT. Its protein product is CASEPAAWDRRVNEKLFF.

The V gene is TRBV12-3 or TRBV12-4, the J gene TRBJ2-1; D remains unclear. This CDR3 region has 12 residues. Trimming took off 3 bases at V and 7 bases at J, with 7 bases between the two ends. CDR3 amino acids: CASSFFDNEQFF. The DNA for the CDR3 is TGTGCCAGCAGTTTTTTTGATAATGAGCAGTTCTTC.

This chain uses TRBV6-5 with TRBJ2-1, with 9 bases identical to TRBD2. The CDR3 covers 15 residues. V trimming: 4 bases; J trimming: 4 bases; junction bases outside the gene matches: 5. In germline, CDR1 is MNHEY, CDR2 SVGAGI. The CDR3 DNA is TGTGCCAGCAGTTTCAAGCGGGGGGCGTACAATGAGCAGTTCTTC. Translated: CASSFKRGAYNEQFF.

This clonotype was counted a few times. The CDR3 bases are TGTGCCAGCAATAAGGACCTGAGGAGCTCTGAAGCTTTCTTT. Protein: CASNKDLRSSEAFF. The chain has TRBV27 and TRBJ1-1, with D unresolved. The CDR3 length is 14 residues. Germline CDR1 reads MNHEY; CDR2 reads SMNVEV (reference sequence). Trimming removed 7 bases at V and 6 bases at J, with 18 bases between.

This clonotype was counted only a few times. V and J are TRBV7-3 and TRBJ2-3; weak D call: TRBD1 (5 bases). Germline CDR1 SGHTA, CDR2 FQGTGA. Trimming stripped 1 base from V and 2 bases from J, with 13 bases between. CDR3 length: 16 amino acids. The CDR3 spells CASSLMGQGSTDTQYF. The CDR3 coding sequence is TGTGCCAGCAGCTTAATGGGCCAGGGATCCACAGATACGCAGTATTTT.

This clonotype has only a few counts. J is TRBJ2-3 and V is TRBV4-3, with TRBD2 matching over 7 bases. This CDR3 has 15 amino acids. Germline-derived CDR1 and CDR2 are LGHNA and YSLEER. Germline trimming cut 1 base from V and 4 bases from J; bases unmatched to any gene: 5. The CDR3: CASSQGSAGADTQYF. DNA of the CDR3: TGCGCCAGCAGCCAAGGTTCGGCGGGGGCAGATACGCAGTATTTT.

About this clonotype: A much larger clone lies a single base off, so this may be a read error. The rearrangement uses TRBV5-6 and TRBJ2-1, with D possibly being TRBD2 (6 bases). Germline loops: CDR1 SGHDT, CDR2 YYEEEE. The germline V and J ends were trimmed by 3 bases and 11 bases, with 12 bases remaining between them. The CDR3 spans 12 residues. The CDR3 loop reads CASSWTNGKQFF. In DNA form, the CDR3 reads TGTGCCAGCAGCTGGACTAACGGTAAGCAGTTCTTC.

The sample holds a few counts of this clonotype. This chain joins TRBV29-1 and TRBJ1-2; TRBD1 agrees at 10 bases. The V and J ends lost 3 bases and 4 bases, in that order; junction bases with no gene match: 11. The V gene's germline CDR1 is SQVTM and CDR2 ANQGSEA. This CDR3 has 16 amino acids. CDR3 protein: CSVDIDSGQGPYGYTF. In DNA, the CDR3 is TGCAGCGTTGATATTGATTCGGGACAGGGGCCCTATGGCTACACCTTC.

This chain joins TRBV29-1 and TRBJ1-1; D not certain. V lost 6 bases and J lost 0, with 11 bases in between. This CDR3 region has 13 residues. Germline-derived CDR1 and CDR2 are SQVTM and ANQGSEA. The CDR3 DNA is TGCAGCGTCCAAGGCGTTTTGAACACTGAAGCTTTCTTT. As protein: CSVQGVLNTEAFF.

The table lists this clonotype with a few counts. This CDR3 reads CASSDGRSSYNEQFF. In nucleotides, the CDR3 is TGTGCCAGTAGTGATGGCAGGTCATCCTACAATGAGCAGTTCTTC. This chain joins TRBV19 and TRBJ2-1; D not certain. This CDR3 region has 15 residues. The V end was cut by 5 bases, the J end by 1 base, with 12 bases between. Per the germline V gene, CDR1 is LNHDA and CDR2 is SQIVND (reference sequence). The full variable domain, rest sourced from reference TRBV19 and TRBJ2-1, is DGGITQSPKYLFRKEGQNVTLSCEQNLNHDAMYWYRQDPGQGLRLIYYSQIVNDFQKGDIAEGYSVSREKKESFPLTVTSAQKNPTAFYLCASSDGRSSYNEQFFGPGTRLTVL.

V gene TRBV6-2 or TRBV6-3 combines with J gene TRBJ2-1, with a weak D call TRBD1 (5 bases). This CDR3 has 13 amino acids. V was shortened by 7 bases and J by 4 bases, with 11 bases between the two germline ends. Germline V gene data show CDR1 as MNHEY and CDR2 as SVGEGT. CDR3 amino acids: CASTLSGYNEQFF. The CDR3 region has the DNA TGTGCCAGCACCTTATCAGGGTACAATGAGCAGTTCTTC.

This clonotype was observed a handful of times. One base away lies a much larger clone, so this may be a sequencing read error. The chain links TRBV18 to TRBJ2-5; 8 bases agree with TRBD2. The CDR3 length is 18 residues. Germline CDR1 is KGHSH and CDR2 is LQKENI. The CDR3 bases are TGTGCCAGCTCACAACGCTCCCCGCGGGGGGCGAACCAAGAGACCCAGCACTTC. It encodes CASSQRSPRGANQETQHF. Drawing the rest from reference TRBV18 and TRBJ2-5, the complete variable domain is NAGVMQNPRHLVRRRGQEARLRCSPMKGHSHVYWYRQLPEEGLKFMVYLQKENIIDESGMPKERFSAEFPKEGPSILRIQQVVRGDSAAYFCASSQRSPRGANQETQHFGPGTRLLVL.

This clonotype was seen a few times. V gene TRBV4-1 combines with J gene TRBJ1-6, with a weak D call TRBD1 (6 bases). This CDR3 region has 16 residues. Trimming pared 0 bases from V and 8 bases from J, leaving 14 bases between. Germline CDR1 reads MGHRA; CDR2 reads YSYEKL. The CDR3 DNA is TGCGCCAGCAGCCAAGAGGAGGCGGACAGTTATTCACCCCTCCACTTT. It translates to CASSQEEADSYSPLHF.

This clonotype showed up many times. The chain links TRBV2 to TRBJ2-7, with D hard to call. CDR1 and CDR2 (germline): SNHLY, FYNNEI. The V gene lost 8 bases and the J gene lost 3 bases, with 14 bases spanning the gap. The CDR3 has 13 residues. The CDR3 coding sequence is TGTGCCAGCCAAACAAAAAATCACTACGAGCAGTACTTC. This codes for CASQTKNHYEQYF.

V gene TRBV20-1 combines with J gene TRBJ1-6; D uncertain. The CDR3 is made up of 14 amino acids. CDR1 is DFQATT and CDR2 is SNEGSKA in the germline V gene (reference sequence). Trimming cost V 3 bases and J 0 bases, with 6 bases left between them. CDR3 coding DNA: TGCAGTGCTAGCCCAAGCTCCTATAATTCACCCCTCCACTTT. It yields the protein CSASPSSYNSPLHF.

The chain links TRBV5-5 to TRBJ2-2; D possibly corresponds to TRBD1 (5 bases). With 10 bases removed from V and 2 bases from J, the gap between germline ends came to 12 bases. The length of the CDR3 is 13 residues. Germline loops: CDR1 SGHKS, CDR2 YYEKEE (reference sequence). Here the CDR3 reads CAGRQRNTGELFF. DNA of the CDR3: TGTGCCGGGCGACAGAGAAACACCGGGGAGCTGTTTTTT. The full variable domain, completed using reference TRBV5-5 and TRBJ2-2, is DAGVTQSPTHLIKTRGQQVTLRCSPISGHKSVSWYQQVLGQGPQFIFQYYEKEERGRGNFPDRFSARQFPNYSSELNVNALLLGDSALYLCAGRQRNTGELFFGEGSRLTVL.

This clonotype was seen ten or more times. The chain uses TRBV18 and TRBJ1-5; weak D call: TRBD1 (5 bases). The CDR3 sequence is 15 residues long. In germline, CDR1 is KGHSH, CDR2 LQKENI. Trimming removed 6 bases at V and 0 bases at J, with 12 bases between. This CDR3 reads CASSLDRDSNQPQHF. In nucleotides, the CDR3 is TGTGCCAGCTCCCTTGACAGAGATAGCAATCAGCCCCAGCATTTT.

The chain recombines TRBV5-1 with TRBJ1-1; 8 bases are shared with TRBD1. The length of the CDR3 is 15 residues. The V segment lost 4 bases and the J segment 7 bases; nucleotides outside the gene matches: 12. Germline CDR1 is SGHRS and CDR2 is YFSETQ. The CDR3 here is CASSRPTGTGYEAFF. The CDR3 DNA reads as TGCGCCAGCAGCCGTCCTACCGGGACAGGATATGAAGCTTTCTTT. Combining the CDR3 with reference TRBV5-1 and TRBJ1-1 gives the whole variable domain KAGVTQTPRYLIKTRGQQVTLSCSPISGHRSVSWYQQTPGQGLQFLFEYFSETQRNKGNFPGRFSGRQFSNSRSEMNVSTLELGDSALYLCASSRPTGTGYEAFFGQGTRLTVV.